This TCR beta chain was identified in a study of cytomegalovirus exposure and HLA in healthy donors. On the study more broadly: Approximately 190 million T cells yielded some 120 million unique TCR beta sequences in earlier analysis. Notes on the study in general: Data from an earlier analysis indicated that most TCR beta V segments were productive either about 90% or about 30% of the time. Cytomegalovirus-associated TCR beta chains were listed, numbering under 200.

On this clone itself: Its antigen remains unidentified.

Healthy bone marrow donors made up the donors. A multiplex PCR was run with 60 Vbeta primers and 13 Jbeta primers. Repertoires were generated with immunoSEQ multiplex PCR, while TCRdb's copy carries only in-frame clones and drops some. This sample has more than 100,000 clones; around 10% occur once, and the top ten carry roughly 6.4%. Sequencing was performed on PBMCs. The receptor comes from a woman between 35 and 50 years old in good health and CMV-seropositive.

In DNA, the CDR3 is TGTGCCAGCAGTGAAGGTGCAGGGTCCTACGAGCAGTACTTC. Protein sequence: CASSEGAGSYEQYF. The rearrangement joins TRBV2 to TRBJ2-7; TRBD1 is a possible D gene (5 bases). Trimming stripped 1 base from V and 1 base from J, with 8 bases between. Germline loops: CDR1 SNHLY, CDR2 FYNNEI. The CDR3 has 14 amino acids.